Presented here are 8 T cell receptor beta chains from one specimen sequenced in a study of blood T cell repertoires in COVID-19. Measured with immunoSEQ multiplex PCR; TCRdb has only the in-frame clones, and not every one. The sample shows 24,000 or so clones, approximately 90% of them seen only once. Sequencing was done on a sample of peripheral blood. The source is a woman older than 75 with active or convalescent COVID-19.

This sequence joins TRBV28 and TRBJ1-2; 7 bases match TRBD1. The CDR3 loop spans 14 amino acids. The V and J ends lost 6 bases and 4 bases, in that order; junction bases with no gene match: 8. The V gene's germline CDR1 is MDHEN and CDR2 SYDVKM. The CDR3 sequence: CASSSWDRSYGYTF. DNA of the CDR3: TGTGCCAGCAGCAGCTGGGACAGAAGCTATGGCTACACCTTC.

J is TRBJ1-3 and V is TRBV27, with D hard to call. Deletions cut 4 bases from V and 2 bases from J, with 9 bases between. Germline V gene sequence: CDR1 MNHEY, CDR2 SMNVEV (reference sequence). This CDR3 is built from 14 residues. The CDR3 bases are TGTGCCAGCAGTTACAAACGTCCTGGAAACACCATATATTTT. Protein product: CASSYKRPGNTIYF.

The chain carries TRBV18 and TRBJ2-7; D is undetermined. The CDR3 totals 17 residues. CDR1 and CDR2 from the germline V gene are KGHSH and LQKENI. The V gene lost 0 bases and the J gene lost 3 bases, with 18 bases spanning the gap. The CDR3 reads CASSPPVLVAGFYEQYF. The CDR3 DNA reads TGTGCCAGCTCACCACCGGTTCTGGTAGCCGGGTTCTACGAGCAGTACTTC.

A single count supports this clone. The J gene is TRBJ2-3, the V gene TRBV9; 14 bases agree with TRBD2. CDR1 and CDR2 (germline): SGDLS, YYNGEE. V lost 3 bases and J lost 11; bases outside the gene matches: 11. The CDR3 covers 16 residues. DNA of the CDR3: TGTGCCAGCAGCGCCGCCCCGGGACTAGCGGGAGTAGGGCAGTATTTT. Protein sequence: CASSAAPGLAGVGQYF.

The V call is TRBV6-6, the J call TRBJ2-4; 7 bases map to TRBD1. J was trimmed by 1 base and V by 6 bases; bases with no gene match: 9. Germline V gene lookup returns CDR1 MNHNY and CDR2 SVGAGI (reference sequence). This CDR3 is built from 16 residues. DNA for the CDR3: TGTGCCAGCAGCCAGACAGGGTCCGGGGCCAAAAACATTCAGTACTTC. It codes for CASSQTGSGAKNIQYF.

DNA of the CDR3: TGTGCCAGCAGATCAGGGGAGTGGGTGCCAAAACTGTTTTTT. Its protein is CASRSGEWVPKLFF. This sequence joins TRBV28 and TRBJ1-4, with D possibly being TRBD1 (6 bases). The CDR3 is 14 amino acids. V was cut by 6 bases and J by 10 bases, with 18 bases left in between. Per germline, CDR1 MDHEN and CDR2 SYDVKM.

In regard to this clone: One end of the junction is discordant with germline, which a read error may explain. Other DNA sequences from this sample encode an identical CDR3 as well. The CDR3 protein is CASSLGTSGSREQFF. The CDR3 coding sequence is TGTGCCAGCAGTTTGGGGACTAGCGGGAGTCGCGAGCAATTCTTC. The genes are TRBV27 and TRBJ2-1; TRBD2 agrees at 14 bases. Germline-derived CDR1 and CDR2 are MNHEY and SMNVEV (reference sequence). The CDR3 has 15 residues.

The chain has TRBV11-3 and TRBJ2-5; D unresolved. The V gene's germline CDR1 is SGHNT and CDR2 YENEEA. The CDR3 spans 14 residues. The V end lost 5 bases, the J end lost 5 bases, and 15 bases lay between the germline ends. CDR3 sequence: CASSPLSYLETQYF. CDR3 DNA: TGTGCCAGCAGCCCCTTGTCGTATCTGGAGACCCAGTACTTC.